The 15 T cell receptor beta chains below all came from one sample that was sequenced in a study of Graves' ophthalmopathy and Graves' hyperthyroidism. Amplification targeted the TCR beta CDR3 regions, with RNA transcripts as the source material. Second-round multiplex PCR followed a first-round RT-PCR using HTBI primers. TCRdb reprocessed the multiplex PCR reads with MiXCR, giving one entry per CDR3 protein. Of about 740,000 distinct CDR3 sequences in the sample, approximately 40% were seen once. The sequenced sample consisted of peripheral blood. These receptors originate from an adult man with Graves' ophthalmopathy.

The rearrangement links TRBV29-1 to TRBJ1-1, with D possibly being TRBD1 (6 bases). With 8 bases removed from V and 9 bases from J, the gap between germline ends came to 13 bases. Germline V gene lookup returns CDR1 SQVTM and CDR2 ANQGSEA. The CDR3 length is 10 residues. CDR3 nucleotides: TGCAGCTTCGGTACAGGGCAAGCTTTCTTT. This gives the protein CSFGTGQAFF.

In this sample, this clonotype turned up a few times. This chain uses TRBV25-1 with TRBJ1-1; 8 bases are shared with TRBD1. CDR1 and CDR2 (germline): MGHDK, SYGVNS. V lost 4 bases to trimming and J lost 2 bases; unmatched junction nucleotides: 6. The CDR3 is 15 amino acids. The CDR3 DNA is TGTGCCAGCAGTGCTAGAGACAGGGGTAACACTGAAGCTTTCTTT. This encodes CASSARDRGNTEAFF.

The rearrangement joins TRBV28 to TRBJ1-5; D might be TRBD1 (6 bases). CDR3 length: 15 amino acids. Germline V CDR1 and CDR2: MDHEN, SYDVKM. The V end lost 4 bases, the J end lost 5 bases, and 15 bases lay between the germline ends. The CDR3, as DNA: TGTGCCAGCAGTTCCGGGGGCTCAGGGTATCAGCCCCAGCATTTT. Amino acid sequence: CASSSGGSGYQPQHF.

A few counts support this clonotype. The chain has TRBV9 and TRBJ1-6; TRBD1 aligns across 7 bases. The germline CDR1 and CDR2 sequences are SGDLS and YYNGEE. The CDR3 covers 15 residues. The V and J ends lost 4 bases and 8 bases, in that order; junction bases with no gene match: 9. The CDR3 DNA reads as TGTGCCAGCAGCCAATTGGAAGGGGGCGATTCACCCCTCCACTTT. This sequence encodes CASSQLEGGDSPLHF.

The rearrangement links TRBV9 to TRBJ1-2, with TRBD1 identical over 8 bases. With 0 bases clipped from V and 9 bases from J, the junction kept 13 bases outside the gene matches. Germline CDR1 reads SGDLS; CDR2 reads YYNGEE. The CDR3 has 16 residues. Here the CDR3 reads CASSVGDTGGGESYTF. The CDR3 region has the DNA TGTGCCAGCAGCGTAGGTGATACAGGGGGTGGTGAGAGCTACACCTTC. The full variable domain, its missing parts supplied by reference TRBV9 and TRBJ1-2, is DSGVTQTPKHLITATGQRVTLRCSPRSGDLSVYWYQQSLDQGLQFLIQYYNGEERAKGNILERFSAQQFPDLHSELNLSSLELGDSALYFCASSVGDTGGGESYTFGSGTRLTVV.

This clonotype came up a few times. The CDR3 reads CASSFRDRAYGYTF. For the CDR3, the DNA is TGTGCCAGCAGCTTCCGGGACAGGGCCTATGGCTACACCTTC. This chain connects TRBV9 to TRBJ1-2, with TRBD1 matching over 9 bases. V was clipped by 4 bases and J by 4 bases; unmatched bases: 5. The CDR3 is 14 residues long. The germline CDR1 and CDR2 sequences are SGDLS and YYNGEE.

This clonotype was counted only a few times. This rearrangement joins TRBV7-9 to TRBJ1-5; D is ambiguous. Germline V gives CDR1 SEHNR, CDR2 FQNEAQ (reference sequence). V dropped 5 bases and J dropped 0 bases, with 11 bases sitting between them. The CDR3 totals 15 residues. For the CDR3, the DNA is TGTGCCAGCAGCCCCGAGGGTCTTAGCAATCAGCCCCAGCATTTT. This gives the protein CASSPEGLSNQPQHF.

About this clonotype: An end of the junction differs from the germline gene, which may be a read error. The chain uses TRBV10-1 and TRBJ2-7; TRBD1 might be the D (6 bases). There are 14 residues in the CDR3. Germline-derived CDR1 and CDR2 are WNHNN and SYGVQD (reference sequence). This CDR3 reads CASYRDTSFPEQYF. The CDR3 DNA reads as TGTGCCAGTTACCGGGACACCAGCTTTCCCGAGCAGTACTTC.

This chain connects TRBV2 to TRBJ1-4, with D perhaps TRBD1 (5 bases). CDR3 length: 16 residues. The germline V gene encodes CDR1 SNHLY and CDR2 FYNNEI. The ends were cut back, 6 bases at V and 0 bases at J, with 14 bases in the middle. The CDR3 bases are TGTGCCAGCAGGACTGCCCGACAGTCAACTAATGAAAAACTGTTTTTT. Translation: CASRTARQSTNEKLFF.

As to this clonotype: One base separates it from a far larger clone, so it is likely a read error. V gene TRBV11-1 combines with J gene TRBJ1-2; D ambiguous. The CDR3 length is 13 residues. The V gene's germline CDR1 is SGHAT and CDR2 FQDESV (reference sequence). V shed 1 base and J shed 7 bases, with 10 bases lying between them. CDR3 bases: TGTGCCAGCAGCTTAGGACGGTCTTGTGGCTACACCTTC. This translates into CASSLGRSCGYTF.

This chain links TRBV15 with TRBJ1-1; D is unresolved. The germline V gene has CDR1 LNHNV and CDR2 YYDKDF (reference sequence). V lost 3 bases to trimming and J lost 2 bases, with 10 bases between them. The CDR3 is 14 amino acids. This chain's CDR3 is CATSSYRANTEAFF. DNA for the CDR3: TGTGCCACCAGCAGTTATAGGGCTAACACTGAAGCTTTCTTT.

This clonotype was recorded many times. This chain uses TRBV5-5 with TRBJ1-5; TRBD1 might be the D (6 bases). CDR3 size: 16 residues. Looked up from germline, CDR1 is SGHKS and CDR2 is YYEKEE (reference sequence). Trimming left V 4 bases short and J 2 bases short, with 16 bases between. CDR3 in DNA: TGTGCCAGCAGCGGGGGGGGCAGGGATGGCAATCAGCCCCAGCATTTT. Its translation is CASSGGGRDGNQPQHF.

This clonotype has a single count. The CDR3 DNA reads TGTGCCAGCAGTTTTGGGGGAGGGGGCACCGGGGAGCTGTTTTTT. Translation: CASSFGGGGTGELFF. This chain links TRBV25-1 with TRBJ2-2; TRBD2 might be the D (7 bases). CDR1 is MGHDK, CDR2 SYGVNS, per germline. The V gene lost 5 bases and the J gene lost 4 bases, with 14 bases spanning the gap. The CDR3 runs to 15 residues.

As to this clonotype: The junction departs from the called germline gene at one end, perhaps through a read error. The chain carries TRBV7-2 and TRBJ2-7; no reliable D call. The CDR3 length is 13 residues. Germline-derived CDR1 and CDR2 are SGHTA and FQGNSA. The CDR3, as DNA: TGCGCCAGCAGCCAAGTGCCGGGTTACGAGCAGTACTTC. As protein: CASSQVPGYEQYF.

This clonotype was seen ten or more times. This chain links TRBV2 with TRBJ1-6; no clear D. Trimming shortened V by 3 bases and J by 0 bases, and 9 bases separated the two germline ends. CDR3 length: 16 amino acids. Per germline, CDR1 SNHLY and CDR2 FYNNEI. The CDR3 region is CASSDVASSYNSPLHF. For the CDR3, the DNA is TGTGCCAGCAGTGACGTCGCGAGCTCCTATAATTCACCCCTCCACTTT.